This entry concerns a single TCR beta chain. Its antigen is unidentified. The data were obtained in a study of post-analysis software for immune sequencing data. Study-level background: The disease courses covered relapsing-remitting, secondary progressive and progressive-relapsing multiple sclerosis.

Study-wide points: Same-batch preparations were strongly co-clustered by F measure. The five TRBV segments detected at higher frequency in patients than in controls included TRBV5-6, TRBV5-1 and TRBV20-1.

Unique molecular identifiers featured in each of the TCR beta cDNA libraries. A single record per CDR3 protein comes from TCRdb applying MiXCR to the PCR reads. This table holds some 800,000 distinct CDR3 sequences, about 45% found once. CDR3 length equals 13 residues. Germline CDR1 SGHTA, CDR2 FQGNSA. Trimming removed 2 bases at V and 4 bases at J, with 8 bases between. The V and J genes are TRBV7-2 and TRBJ1-2; no reliable D call. The sample comprised blood. The clonotype comes from a girl aged 10 to 17 with multiple sclerosis. The DNA of the CDR3 is TGTGCCAGCAGCTTATCGTCCTTCTATGGCTACACCTTC. It encodes CASSLSSFYGYTF.